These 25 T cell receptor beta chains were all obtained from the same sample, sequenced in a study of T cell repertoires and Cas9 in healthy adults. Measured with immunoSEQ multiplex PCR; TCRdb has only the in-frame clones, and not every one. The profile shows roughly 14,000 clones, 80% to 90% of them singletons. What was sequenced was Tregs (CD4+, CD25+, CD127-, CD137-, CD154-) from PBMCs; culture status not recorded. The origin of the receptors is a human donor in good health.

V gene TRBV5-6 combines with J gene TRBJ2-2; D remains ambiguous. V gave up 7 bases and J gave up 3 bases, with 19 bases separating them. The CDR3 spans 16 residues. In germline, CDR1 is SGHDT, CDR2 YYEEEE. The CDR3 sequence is CASGTRWTMDTGELFF. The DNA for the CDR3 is TGTGCCAGCGGTACTCGGTGGACGATGGACACCGGGGAGCTGTTTTTT.

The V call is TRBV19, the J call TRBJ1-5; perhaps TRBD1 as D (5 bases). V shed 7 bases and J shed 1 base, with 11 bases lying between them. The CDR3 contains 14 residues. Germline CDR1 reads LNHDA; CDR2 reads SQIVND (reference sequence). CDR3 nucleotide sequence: TGTGCCAGTAACGCAGGGCTGAGCAATCAGCCCCAGCATTTT. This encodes CASNAGLSNQPQHF. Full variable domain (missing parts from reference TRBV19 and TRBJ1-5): DGGITQSPKYLFRKEGQNVTLSCEQNLNHDAMYWYRQDPGQGLRLIYYSQIVNDFQKGDIAEGYSVSREKKESFPLTVTSAQKNPTAFYLCASNAGLSNQPQHFGDGTRLSIL.

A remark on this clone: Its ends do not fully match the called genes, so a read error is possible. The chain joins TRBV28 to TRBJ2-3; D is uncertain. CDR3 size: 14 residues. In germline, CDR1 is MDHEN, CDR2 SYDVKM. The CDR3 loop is CAGSLIQSTDTQYF. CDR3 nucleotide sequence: TGTGCCGGCAGTTTGATACAGTCCACAGATACGCAGTATTTT.

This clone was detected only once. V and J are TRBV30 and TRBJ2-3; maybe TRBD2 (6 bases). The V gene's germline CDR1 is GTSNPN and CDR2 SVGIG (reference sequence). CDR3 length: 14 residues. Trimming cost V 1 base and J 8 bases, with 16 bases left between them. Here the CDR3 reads CAWSALPRAGTQYF. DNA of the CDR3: TGTGCCTGGAGTGCTCTTCCGCGAGCGGGTACGCAGTATTTT.

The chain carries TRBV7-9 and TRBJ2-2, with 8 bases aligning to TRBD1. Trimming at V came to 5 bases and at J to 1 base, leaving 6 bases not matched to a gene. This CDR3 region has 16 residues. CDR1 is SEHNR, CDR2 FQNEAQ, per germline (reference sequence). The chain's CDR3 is CASSLTDRVNTGELFF. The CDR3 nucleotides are TGTGCCAGCAGCCTGACGGACAGGGTGAACACCGGGGAGCTGTTTTTT.

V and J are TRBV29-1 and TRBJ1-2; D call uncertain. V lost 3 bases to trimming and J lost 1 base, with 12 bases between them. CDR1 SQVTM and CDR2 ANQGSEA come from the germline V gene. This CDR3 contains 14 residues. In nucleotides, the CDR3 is TGCAGCGTTGATCGAGGGAGCCTTAACTATGGCTACACCTTC. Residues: CSVDRGSLNYGYTF. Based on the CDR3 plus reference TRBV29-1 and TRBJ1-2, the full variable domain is SAVISQKPSRDICQRGTSLTIQCQVDSQVTMMFWYRQQPGQSLTLIATANQGSEATYESGFVIDKFPISRPNLTFSTLTVSNMSPEDSSIYLCSVDRGSLNYGYTFGSGTRLTVV.

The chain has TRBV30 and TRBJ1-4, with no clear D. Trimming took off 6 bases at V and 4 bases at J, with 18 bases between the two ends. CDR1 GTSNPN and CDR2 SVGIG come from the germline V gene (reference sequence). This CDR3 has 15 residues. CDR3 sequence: CACTRGPYYNEKLFF. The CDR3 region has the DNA TGTGCCTGCACTAGAGGGCCGTACTATAATGAAAAACTGTTTTTT. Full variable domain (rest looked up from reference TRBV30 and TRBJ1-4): SQTIHQWPATLVQPVGSPLSLECTVEGTSNPNLYWYRQAAGRGLQLLFYSVGIGQISSEVPQNLSASRPQDRQFILSSKKLLLSDSGFYLCACTRGPYYNEKLFFGSGTQLSVL.

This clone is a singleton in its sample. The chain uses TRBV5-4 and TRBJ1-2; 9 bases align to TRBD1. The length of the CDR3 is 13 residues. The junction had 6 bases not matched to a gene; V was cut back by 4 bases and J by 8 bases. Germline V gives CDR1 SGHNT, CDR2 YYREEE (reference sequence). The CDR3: CASSLWTGDGYTF. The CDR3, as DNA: TGTGCCAGCAGCCTATGGACAGGGGACGGCTACACCTTC.

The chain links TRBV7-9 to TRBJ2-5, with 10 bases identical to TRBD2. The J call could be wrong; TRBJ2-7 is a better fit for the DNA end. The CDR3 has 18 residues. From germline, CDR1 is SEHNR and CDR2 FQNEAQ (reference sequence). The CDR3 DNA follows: TGTGCCAGCAGCTTAAGGTCCAGCGGGGGGGTAAGCTCCTACGAGCAGTACTTC. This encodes CASSLRSSGGVSSYEQYF.

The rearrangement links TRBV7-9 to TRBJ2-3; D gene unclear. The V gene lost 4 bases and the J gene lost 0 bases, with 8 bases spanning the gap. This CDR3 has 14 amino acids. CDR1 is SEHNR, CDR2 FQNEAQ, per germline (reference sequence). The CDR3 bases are TGTGCCAGCAGCTCGGTCCCTAGCACAGATACGCAGTATTTT. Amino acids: CASSSVPSTDTQYF. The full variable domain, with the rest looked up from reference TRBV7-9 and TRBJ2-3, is DTGVSQNPRHKITKRGQNVTFRCDPISEHNRLYWYRQTLGQGPEFLTYFQNEAQLEKSRLLSDRFSAERPKGSFSTLEIQRTEQGDSAMYLCASSSVPSTDTQYFGPGTRLTVL.

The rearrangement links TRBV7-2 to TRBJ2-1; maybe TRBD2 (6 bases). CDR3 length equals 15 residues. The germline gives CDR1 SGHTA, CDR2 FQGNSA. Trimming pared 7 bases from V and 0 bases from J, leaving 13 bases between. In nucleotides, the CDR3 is TGTGCCAGCATCCAAGGGAGGAGCTCCTACAATGAGCAGTTCTTC. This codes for CASIQGRSSYNEQFF.

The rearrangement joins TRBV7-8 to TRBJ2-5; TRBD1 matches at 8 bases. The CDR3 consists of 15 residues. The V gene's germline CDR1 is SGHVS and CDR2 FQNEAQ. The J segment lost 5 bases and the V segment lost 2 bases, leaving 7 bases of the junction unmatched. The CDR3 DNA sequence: TGTGCCAGCAGCTTATCGACAGGGGTTCGGGAGACCCAGTACTTC. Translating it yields CASSLSTGVRETQYF.

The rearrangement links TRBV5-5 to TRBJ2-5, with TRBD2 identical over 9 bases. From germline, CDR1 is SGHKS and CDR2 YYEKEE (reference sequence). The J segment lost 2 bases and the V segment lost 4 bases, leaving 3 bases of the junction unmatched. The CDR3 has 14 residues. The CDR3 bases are TGTGCCAGCAGCCCAGGACTAGCGCAAGAGACCCAGTACTTC. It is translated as CASSPGLAQETQYF.

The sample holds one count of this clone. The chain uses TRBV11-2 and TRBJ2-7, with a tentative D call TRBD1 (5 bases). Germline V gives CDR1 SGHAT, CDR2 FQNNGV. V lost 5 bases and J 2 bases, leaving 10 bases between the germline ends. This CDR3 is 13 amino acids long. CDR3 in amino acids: CASSQGLPYEQYV. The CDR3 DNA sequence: TGTGCCAGCAGCCAGGGTCTCCCCTACGAGCAGTACGTC.

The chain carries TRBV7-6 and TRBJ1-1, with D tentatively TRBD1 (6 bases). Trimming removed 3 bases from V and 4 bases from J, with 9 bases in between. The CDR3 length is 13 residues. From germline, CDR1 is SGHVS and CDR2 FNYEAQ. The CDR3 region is CASSFRGGTEAFF. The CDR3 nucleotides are TGTGCCAGCAGCTTCAGGGGTGGCACTGAAGCTTTCTTT.

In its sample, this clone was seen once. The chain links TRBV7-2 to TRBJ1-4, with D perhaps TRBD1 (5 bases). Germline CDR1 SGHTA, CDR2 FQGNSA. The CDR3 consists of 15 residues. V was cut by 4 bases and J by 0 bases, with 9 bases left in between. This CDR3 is CASSSPGTTNEKLFF. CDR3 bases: TGTGCCAGCAGCTCCCCAGGGACAACTAATGAAAAACTGTTTTTT.

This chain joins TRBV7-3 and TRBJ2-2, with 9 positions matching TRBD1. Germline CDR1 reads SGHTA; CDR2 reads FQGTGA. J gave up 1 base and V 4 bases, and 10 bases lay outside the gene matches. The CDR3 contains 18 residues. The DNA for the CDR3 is TGTGCCAGCAGCTCCGTCCCGGGACAGGGACTGAACACCGGGGAGCTGTTTTTT. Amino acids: CASSSVPGQGLNTGELFF.

CDR3 nucleotides: TGTGCCAGCAGCGAGGCAGCGGGGGACCACCAAGAGACCCAGTACTTC. Protein: CASSEAAGDHQETQYF. The chain recombines TRBV7-6 with TRBJ2-5; the match to TRBD2 covers 8 bases. This CDR3 has 16 residues. Germline CDR1 is SGHVS and CDR2 is FNYEAQ. The junction had 8 bases not matched to a gene; V was cut back by 5 bases and J by 0 bases.

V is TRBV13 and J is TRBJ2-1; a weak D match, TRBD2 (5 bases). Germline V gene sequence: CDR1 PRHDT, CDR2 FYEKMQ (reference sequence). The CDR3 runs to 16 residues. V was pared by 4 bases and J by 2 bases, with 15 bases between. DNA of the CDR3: TGTGCCAGCAGCTCAAGGACTGGACCGACCTACAATGAGCAGTTCTTC. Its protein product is CASSSRTGPTYNEQFF.

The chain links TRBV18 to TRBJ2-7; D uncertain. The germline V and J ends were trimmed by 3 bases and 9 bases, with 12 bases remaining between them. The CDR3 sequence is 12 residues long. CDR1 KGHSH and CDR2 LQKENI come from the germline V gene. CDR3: CASSPDPLGQYV. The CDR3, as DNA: TGTGCCAGCTCACCGGATCCATTAGGGCAGTACGTC.

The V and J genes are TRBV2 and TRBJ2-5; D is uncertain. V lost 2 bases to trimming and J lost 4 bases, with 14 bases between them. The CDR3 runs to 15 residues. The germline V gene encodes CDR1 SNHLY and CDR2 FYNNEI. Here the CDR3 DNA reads TGTGCCAGCAGTGAAAGGTCCGGTAACGTAGAGACCCAGTACTTC. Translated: CASSERSGNVETQYF.

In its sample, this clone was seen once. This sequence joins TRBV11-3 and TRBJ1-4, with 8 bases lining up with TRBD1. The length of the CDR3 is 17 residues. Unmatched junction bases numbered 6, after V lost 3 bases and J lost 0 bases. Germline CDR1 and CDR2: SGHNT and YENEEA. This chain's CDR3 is CASSFRGQGATNEKLFF. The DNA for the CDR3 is TGTGCCAGCAGCTTCAGGGGGCAAGGGGCAACTAATGAAAAACTGTTTTTT.

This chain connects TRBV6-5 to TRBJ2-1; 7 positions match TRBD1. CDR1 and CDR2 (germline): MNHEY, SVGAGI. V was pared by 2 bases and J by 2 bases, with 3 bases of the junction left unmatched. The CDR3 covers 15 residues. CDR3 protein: CASSYIQGAYNEQFF. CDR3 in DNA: TGTGCCAGCAGTTACATCCAGGGGGCCTACAATGAGCAGTTCTTC.

The CDR3 loop reads CASSVGPGAGANVLTF. CDR3 bases: TGTGCCAGCAGCGTAGGACCCGGGGCCGGGGCCAACGTCCTGACTTTC. The V call is TRBV9, the J call TRBJ2-6; TRBD1 or TRBD2 may be the D gene (5 bases each). Trimming stripped 0 bases from V and 4 bases from J, with 11 bases between. The CDR3 is 16 residues long. Per the germline V gene, CDR1 is SGDLS and CDR2 is YYNGEE. Together with reference TRBV9 and TRBJ2-6, the CDR3 gives the full variable domain: DSGVTQTPKHLITATGQRVTLRCSPRSGDLSVYWYQQSLDQGLQFLIQYYNGEERAKGNILERFSAQQFPDLHSELNLSSLELGDSALYFCASSVGPGAGANVLTFGAGSRLTVL.

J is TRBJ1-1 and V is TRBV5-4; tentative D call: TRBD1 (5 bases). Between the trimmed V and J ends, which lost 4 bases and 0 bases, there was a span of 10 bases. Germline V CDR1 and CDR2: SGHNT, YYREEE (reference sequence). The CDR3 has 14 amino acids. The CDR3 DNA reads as TGTGCCAGCAGCGCCCAGGGCGTGAACACTGAAGCTTTCTTT. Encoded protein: CASSAQGVNTEAFF.